These T cell receptor beta chains were read from a single sample in a study of blood T cell repertoires in COVID-19. Repertoires were generated with immunoSEQ multiplex PCR, while TCRdb's copy carries only in-frame clones and drops some. The sample comprises 150,000 to 200,000 clones, roughly 86% of which are singletons, and about 0.95% rests with the top ten. The specimen was peripheral blood. The receptors were gathered from a man between 18 and 35 years old with acute or convalescent COVID-19. The CDR3 runs from the conserved cysteine through the conserved F or W. The D gene is left open where the match is weak. Clone size is shown for a subset of rows, as once, few, many or a class of expanded clone.

NA	TRBV11-2	TRBD1	13	TRBJ2-1	TGTGCCACCCGGGACAGGGCCTACAATGAGCAGTTCTTC	CATRDRAYNEQFF
NA	TRBV6-5	TRBD1	14	TRBJ2-7	TGTGCCAGCAGTTCACCGGGACAGGGCGGCGAGCAGTACTTC	CASSSPGQGGEQYF
NA	TRBV19	NA	16	TRBJ1-4	TGTGCCAGTAGTATAGGACAGCCTGCAACTAATGAAAAACTGTTTTTT	CASSIGQPATNEKLFF
few	TRBV18	TRBD1	13	TRBJ2-3	TGTGCCAGCTCACCCACAGGGGCAGATACGCAGTATTTT	CASSPTGADTQYF
once	TRBV12-5	NA	19	TRBJ1-5	TGTGCTAGTGGTTTGGTACAGGATGGGCAGGCGCTGGGCAATCAGCCCCAGCATTTT	CASGLVQDGQALGNQPQHF
NA	TRBV6-1	NA	13	TRBJ1-2	TGTGCCAGCAGTGAGGACCGCGCGGGCGGCTACACCTTC	CASSEDRAGGYTF
NA	TRBV11-2	TRBD1	15	TRBJ1-5	TGTGCCAGCAGCTTGACGACAGGGGCAAATCAGCCCCAGCATTTT	CASSLTTGANQPQHF
NA	TRBV19	NA	16	TRBJ1-5	TGTGCCAGTAGTATTGCGGGGGGGCATAGCAATCAGCCCCAGCATTTT	CASSIAGGHSNQPQHF
NA	TRBV3-1/TRBV3-2	TRBD2	17	TRBJ2-3	TGTGCCAGCAGCCCCCTTAACAGCGGGGCTTCCACAGATACGCAGTATTTT	CASSPLNSGASTDTQYF
NA	TRBV6-5	NA	15	TRBJ1-6	TGTGCCAGCAGTTACGGACAACCCATTAATTCACCCCTCCACTTT	CASSYGQPINSPLHF